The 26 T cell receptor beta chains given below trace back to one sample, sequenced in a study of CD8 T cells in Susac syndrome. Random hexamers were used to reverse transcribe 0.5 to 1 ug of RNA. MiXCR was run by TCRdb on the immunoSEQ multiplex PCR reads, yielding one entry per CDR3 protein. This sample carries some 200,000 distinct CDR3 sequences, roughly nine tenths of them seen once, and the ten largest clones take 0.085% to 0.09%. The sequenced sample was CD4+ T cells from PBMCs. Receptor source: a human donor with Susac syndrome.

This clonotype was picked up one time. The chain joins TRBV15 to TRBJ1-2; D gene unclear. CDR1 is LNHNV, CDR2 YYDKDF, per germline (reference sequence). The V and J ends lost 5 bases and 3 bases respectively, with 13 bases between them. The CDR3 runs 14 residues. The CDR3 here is CATSPGGIDYGYTF. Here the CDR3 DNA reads TGTGCCACCAGCCCGGGAGGGATCGACTATGGCTACACCTTC.

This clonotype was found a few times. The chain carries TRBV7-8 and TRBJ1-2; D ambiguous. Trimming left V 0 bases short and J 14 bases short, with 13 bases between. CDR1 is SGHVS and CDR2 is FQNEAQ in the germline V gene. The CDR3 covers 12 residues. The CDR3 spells CASSLAGRPRTF. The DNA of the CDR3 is TGTGCCAGCAGCTTAGCTGGCAGGCCTAGGACCTTC.

CDR3 protein: CASNTRTDNQPQHF. For the CDR3, the DNA is TGTGCCAGTAATACCCGGACAGACAATCAGCCCCAGCATTTT. The chain uses TRBV19 and TRBJ1-5, with D possibly TRBD1 on 6 matching bases. The CDR3 length is 14 residues. Germline values: CDR1 LNHDA, CDR2 SQIVND (reference sequence). V lost 7 bases and J 3 bases, leaving 13 bases between the germline ends.

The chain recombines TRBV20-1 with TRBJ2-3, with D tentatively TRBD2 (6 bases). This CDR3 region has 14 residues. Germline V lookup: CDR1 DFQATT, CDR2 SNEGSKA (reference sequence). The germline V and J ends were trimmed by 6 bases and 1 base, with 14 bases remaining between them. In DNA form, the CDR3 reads TGCAGTGCCCCTACCGGGAGTGGCACAGATACGCAGTATTTT. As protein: CSAPTGSGTDTQYF.

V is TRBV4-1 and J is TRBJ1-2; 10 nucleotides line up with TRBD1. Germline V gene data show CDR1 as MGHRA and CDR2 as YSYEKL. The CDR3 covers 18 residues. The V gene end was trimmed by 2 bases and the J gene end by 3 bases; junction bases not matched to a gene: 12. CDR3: CASSQSWGQGFLDYGYTF. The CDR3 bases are TGCGCCAGCAGCCAAAGTTGGGGACAGGGGTTTTTGGACTATGGCTACACCTTC.

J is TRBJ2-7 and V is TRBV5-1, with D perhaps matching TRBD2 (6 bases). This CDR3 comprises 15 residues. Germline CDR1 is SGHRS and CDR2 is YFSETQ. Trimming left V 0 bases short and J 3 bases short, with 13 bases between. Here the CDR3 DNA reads TGCGCCAGCAGCTTGGGTGGAGGGGTGGACTACGAGCAGTACTTC. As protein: CASSLGGGVDYEQYF.

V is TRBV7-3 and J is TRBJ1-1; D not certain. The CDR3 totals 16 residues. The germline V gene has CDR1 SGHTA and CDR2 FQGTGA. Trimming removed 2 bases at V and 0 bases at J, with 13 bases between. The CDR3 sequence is CASSLSGREMNTEAFF. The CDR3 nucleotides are TGTGCCAGCAGCTTATCTGGACGGGAAATGAACACTGAAGCTTTCTTT. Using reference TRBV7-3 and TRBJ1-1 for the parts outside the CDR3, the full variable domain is GAGVSQTPSNKVTEKGKYVELRCDPISGHTALYWYRQSLGQGPEFLIYFQGTGAADDSGLPNDRFFAVRPEGSVSTLKIQRTERGDSAVYLCASSLSGREMNTEAFFGQGTRLTVV.

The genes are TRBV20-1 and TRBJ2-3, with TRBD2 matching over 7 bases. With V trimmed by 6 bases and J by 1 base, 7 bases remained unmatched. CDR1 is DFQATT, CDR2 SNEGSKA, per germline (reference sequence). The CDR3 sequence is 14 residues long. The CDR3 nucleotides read TGCAGTGCCGCGTCTAGCGGACGCACAGATACGCAGTATTTT. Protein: CSAASSGRTDTQYF.

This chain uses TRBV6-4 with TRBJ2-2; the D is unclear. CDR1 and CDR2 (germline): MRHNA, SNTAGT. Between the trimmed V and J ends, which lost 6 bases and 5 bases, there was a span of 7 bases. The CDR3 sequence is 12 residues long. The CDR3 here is CASSQQTGELFF. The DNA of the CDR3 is TGTGCCAGCAGCCAACAAACCGGGGAGCTGTTTTTT.

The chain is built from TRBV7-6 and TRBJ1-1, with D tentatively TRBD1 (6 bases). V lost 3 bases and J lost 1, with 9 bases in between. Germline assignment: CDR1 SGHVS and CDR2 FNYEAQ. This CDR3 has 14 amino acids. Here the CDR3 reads CASSFLGGNTEAFF. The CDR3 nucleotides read TGTGCCAGCAGCTTTCTAGGGGGGAACACTGAAGCTTTCTTT. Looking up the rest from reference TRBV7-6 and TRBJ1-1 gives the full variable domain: GAGVSQSPRYKVTKRGQDVALRCDPISGHVSLYWYRQALGQGPEFLTYFNYEAQQDKSGLPNDRFSAERPEGSISTLTIQRTEQRDSAMYRCASSFLGGNTEAFFGQGTRLTVV.

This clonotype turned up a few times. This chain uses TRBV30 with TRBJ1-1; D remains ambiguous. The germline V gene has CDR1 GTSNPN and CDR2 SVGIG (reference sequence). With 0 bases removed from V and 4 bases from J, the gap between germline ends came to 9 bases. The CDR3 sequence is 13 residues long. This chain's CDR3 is CAWSVRGITEAFF. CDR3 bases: TGTGCCTGGAGTGTACGTGGGATCACTGAAGCTTTCTTT.

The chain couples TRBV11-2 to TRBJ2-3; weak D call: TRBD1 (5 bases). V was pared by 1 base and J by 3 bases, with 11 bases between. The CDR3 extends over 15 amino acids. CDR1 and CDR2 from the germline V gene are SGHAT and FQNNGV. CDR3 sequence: CASSLGPGRTDTQYF. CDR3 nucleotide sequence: TGTGCCAGCAGCTTAGGTCCAGGGCGGACAGATACGCAGTATTTT.

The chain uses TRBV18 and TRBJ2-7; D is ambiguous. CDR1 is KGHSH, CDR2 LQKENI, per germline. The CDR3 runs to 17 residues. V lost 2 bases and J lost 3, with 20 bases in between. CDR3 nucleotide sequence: TGTGCCAGCTCACCAGTGTCCGAATGGCAGTCTCTCTACGAGCAGTACTTC. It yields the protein CASSPVSEWQSLYEQYF.

Written as DNA, the CDR3 is TGTGCCGGAGTTCCGGGGGCTGTAGTAGAGACCCAGTACTTC. It yields the protein CAGVPGAVVETQYF. This chain links TRBV6-9 with TRBJ2-5; either TRBD1 or TRBD2 may fit D (6 bases each). The CDR3 is 14 residues long. The V gene's germline CDR1 is MNHGY and CDR2 SVAAGI. V gave up 11 bases and J gave up 4 bases, with 20 bases separating them.

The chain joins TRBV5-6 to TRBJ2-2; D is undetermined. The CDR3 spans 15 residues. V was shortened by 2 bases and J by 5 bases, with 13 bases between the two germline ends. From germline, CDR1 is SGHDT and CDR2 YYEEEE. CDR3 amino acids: CASSFFQRRTGELFF. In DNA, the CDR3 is TGTGCCAGCAGCTTTTTCCAGCGAAGGACCGGGGAGCTGTTTTTT.

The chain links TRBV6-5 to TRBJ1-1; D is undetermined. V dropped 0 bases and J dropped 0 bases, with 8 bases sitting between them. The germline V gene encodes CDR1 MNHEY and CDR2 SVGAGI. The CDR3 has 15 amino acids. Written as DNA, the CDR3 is TGTGCCAGCAGTTACTCGGAGTCGGTGAACACTGAAGCTTTCTTT. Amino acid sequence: CASSYSESVNTEAFF.

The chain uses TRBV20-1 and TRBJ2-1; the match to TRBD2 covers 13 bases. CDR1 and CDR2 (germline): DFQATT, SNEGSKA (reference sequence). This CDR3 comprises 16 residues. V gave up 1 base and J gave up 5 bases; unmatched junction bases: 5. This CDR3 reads CSARGTSGGGHNEQFF. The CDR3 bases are TGCAGTGCTAGAGGCACTAGCGGGGGGGGCCACAATGAGCAGTTCTTC.

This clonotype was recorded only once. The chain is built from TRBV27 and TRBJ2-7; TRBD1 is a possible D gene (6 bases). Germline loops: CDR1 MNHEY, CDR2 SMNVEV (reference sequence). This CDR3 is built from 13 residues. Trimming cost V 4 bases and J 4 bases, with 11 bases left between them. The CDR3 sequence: CASSSGTQYEQYF. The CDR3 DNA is TGTGCCAGCAGTTCCGGGACACAATACGAGCAGTACTTC.

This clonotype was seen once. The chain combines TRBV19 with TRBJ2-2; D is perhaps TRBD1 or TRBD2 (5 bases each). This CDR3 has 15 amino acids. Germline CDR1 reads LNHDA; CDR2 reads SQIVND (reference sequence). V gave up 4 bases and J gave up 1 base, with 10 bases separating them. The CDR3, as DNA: TGTGCCAGTAGTAGGGACCGTTGGAACACCGGGGAGCTGTTTTTT. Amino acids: CASSRDRWNTGELFF.

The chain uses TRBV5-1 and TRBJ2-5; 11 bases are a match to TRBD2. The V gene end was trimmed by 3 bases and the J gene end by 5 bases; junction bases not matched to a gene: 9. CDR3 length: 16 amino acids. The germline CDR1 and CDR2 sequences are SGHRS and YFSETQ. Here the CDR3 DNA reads TGCGCCAGCAGCTCCTTTAGCGGGGGGGCCGGTGAGACCCAGTACTTC. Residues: CASSSFSGGAGETQYF.

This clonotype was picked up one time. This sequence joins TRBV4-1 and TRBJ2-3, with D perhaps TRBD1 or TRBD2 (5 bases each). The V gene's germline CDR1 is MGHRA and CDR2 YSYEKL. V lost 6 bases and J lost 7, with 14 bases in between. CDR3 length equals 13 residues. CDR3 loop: CASRPHGAHTQYF. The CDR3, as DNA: TGCGCCAGCAGACCCCACGGGGCCCATACGCAGTATTTT.

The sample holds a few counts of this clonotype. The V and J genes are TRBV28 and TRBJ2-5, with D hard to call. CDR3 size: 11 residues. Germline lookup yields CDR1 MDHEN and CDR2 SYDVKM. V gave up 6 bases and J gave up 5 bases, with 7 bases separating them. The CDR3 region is CASRIGETQYF. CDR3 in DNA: TGTGCCAGCAGAATTGGGGAGACCCAGTACTTC.

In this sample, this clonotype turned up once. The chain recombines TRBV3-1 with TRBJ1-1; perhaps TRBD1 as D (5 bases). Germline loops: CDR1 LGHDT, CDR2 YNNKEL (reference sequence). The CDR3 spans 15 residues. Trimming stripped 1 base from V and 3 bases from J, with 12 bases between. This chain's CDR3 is CASSQGQTAYTEAFF. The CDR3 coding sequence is TGTGCCAGCAGCCAAGGTCAGACAGCATACACTGAAGCTTTCTTT.

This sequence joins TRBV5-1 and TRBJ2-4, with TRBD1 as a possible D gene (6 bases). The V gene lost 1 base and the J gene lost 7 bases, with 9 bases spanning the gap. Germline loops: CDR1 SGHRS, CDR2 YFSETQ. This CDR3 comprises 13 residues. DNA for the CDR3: TGCGCCAGCAGCTTGCCAGGGGAGAACATTCAGTACTTC. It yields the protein CASSLPGENIQYF.

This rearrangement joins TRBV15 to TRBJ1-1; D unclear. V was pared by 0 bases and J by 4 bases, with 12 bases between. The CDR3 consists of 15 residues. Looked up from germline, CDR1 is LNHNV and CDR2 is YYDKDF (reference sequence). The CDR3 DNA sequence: TGTGCCACCAGCAGAGATAAGTTGGGGAGCACTGAAGCTTTCTTT. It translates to CATSRDKLGSTEAFF.

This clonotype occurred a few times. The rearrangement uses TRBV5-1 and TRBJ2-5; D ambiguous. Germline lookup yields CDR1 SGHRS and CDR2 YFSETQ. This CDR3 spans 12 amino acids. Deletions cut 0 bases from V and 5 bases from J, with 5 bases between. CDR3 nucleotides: TGCGCCAGCAGCTTGGCCTCTGAGACCCAGTACTTC. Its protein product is CASSLASETQYF.